These T cell receptor beta chains were read from a single sample in a study of Ad26.COV2.S vaccination and SARS-CoV-2 variants. Clones were sequenced by immunoSEQ multiplex PCR, and TCRdb holds only the in-frame ones, with some missing. The data contain 87,000 or so clones, more than 70% of them singletons. Material: peripheral blood, obtained after recovery from COVID-19. The origin of the receptors is a human donor who had recovered from COVID-19. Each CDR3 is given with its conserved first and last residue. D genes are given only for firm matches. The size of a clone is reported for some rows only, either as once, few or many, or as a class for expanded clones.

j_call,v_call,clone_size,d_call,cdr3_aa,cdr3_nt
TRBJ2-7,TRBV6-5,.,TRBD2,CASSYGALAGFYEQYF,TGTGCCAGCAGTTACGGGGCACTAGCGGGATTTTACGAGCAGTACTTC
TRBJ2-3,TRBV28,.,.,CASSQLGVTSTDTQYF,TGTGCCAGCAGTCAACTAGGAGTCACTAGCACAGATACGCAGTATTTT
TRBJ2-1,TRBV24-1,.,.,CATSDLRGNEQFF,TGTGCCACCAGTGATTTGAGGGGCAATGAGCAGTTCTTC
TRBJ2-3,TRBV4-2,.,.,CASSQESPLADTQYF,TGTGCCAGCAGCCAAGAGTCCCCCCTGGCAGATACGCAGTATTTT
TRBJ2-5,TRBV7-9,.,TRBD1,CASSLSWTGKETQYF,TGTGCCAGCAGCTTATCCTGGACAGGGAAAGAGACCCAGTACTTC
TRBJ1-2,TRBV19,.,.,CASSILGSGEIF,TGTGCCAGTAGTATATTAGGCTCGGGGGAAATCTTC
TRBJ2-3,TRBV28,once,.,CASSPLGSPPGTDTQYF,TGTGCCAGCAGTCCCTTAGGTAGCCCGCCCGGCACAGATACGCAGTATTTT
TRBJ2-5,TRBV27,.,.,CASRRGGETQYF,TGTGCCAGCAGGCGGGGCGGTGAGACCCAGTACTTC
TRBJ2-7,TRBV10-2,medium-sized,.,CASTEYGGSYEQYF,TGCGCCAGCACGGAATATGGGGGCTCCTACGAGCAGTACTTC
TRBJ1-1,TRBV28,.,.,CASTRGMNTEAFF,TGTGCCAGCACCAGGGGTATGAACACTGAAGCTTTCTTT
TRBJ2-7,TRBV7-3,.,TRBD1,CASSLTGTGGGYEQYF,TGTGCCAGCAGCTTAACTGGGACAGGGGGTGGTTACGAGCAGTACTTC
TRBJ1-1,TRBV3-1/TRBV3-2,few,.,CASSQGGDTEAFF,TGTGCCAGCAGCCAAGGGGGGGACACTGAAGCTTTCTTT
TRBJ2-7,TRBV28,once,.,CASSFSGARGNGQYF,TGTGCCAGCAGTTTTTCGGGGGCGAGGGGAAACGGGCAGTACTTC
TRBJ2-7,TRBV5-1,.,.,CASSLEARSTYEQYF,TGCGCCAGCAGCTTGGAGGCCAGATCCACCTACGAGCAGTACTTC
TRBJ2-7,TRBV28,.,TRBD1,CASSWTGLGQYF,TGTGCCAGCAGTTGGACAGGGTTAGGGCAGTACTTC
TRBJ2-2,TRBV9,once,.,CASSSTLDPTGELFF,TGTGCCAGCAGCTCGACACTAGACCCCACCGGGGAGCTGTTTTTT
TRBJ2-7,TRBV19,few,.,CASRWDPDSYEQYF,TGTGCCAGTAGATGGGATCCAGACTCCTACGAGCAGTACTTC
TRBJ2-1,TRBV19,.,TRBD2,CASSISGTSGFYNEQFF,TGTGCCAGTAGTATATCCGGGACTAGCGGGTTTTACAATGAGCAGTTCTTC
TRBJ2-1,TRBV5-1,.,.,CASSLRKGGLINEQFF,TGCGCCAGCAGCTTGCGAAAAGGGGGGCTAATAAATGAGCAGTTCTTC
TRBJ2-5,TRBV27,.,.,CASSPGLAYQETQYF,TGTGCCAGCAGTCCCGGGCTGGCGTACCAAGAGACCCAGTACTTC
TRBJ1-5,TRBV7-6,few,.,CASSPGSPQPQHF,TGTGCCAGCAGCCCAGGGAGTCCTCAGCCCCAGCATTTT
TRBJ2-7,TRBV19,.,.,CASSLAASYEQYF,TGTGCCAGTAGTCTGGCGGCATCCTACGAGCAGTACTTC
TRBJ2-7,TRBV28,.,.,CASSPPLGSGLVEQYF,TGTGCCAGCAGTCCCCCACTCGGCTCCGGGTTGGTCGAGCAGTACTTC
TRBJ2-1,TRBV18,.,.,CASSSEQGWQFF,TGTGCCAGCTCATCGGAACAGGGTTGGCAGTTCTTC
TRBJ1-2,TRBV6-5,.,.,CASSYSPGLSSRYF,TGTGCCAGCAGTTACTCGCCAGGTCTCTCATCTAGGTACTTC
TRBJ1-1,TRBV25-1,many,TRBD1,CASTTGGNTEAFF,TGTGCCAGCACGACAGGGGGAAACACTGAAGCTTTCTTT
TRBJ2-5,TRBV19,few,.,CASSIATQNQETQYF,TGTGCCAGTAGCATCGCGACTCAAAACCAAGAGACCCAGTACTTC
TRBJ1-2,TRBV29-1,.,.,CSVDGQKLPYGYTF,TGCAGCGTTGATGGACAGAAACTTCCCTATGGCTACACCTTC
TRBJ1-3,TRBV19,.,.,CASSTFSGNTIYF,TGTGCCAGTAGTACATTCTCTGGAAACACCATATATTTT
TRBJ2-6,TRBV15,.,.,CATSGRGSGANVLTF,TGTGCCACCAGCGGGCGAGGCTCTGGGGCCAACGTCCTGACTTTC
TRBJ1-5,TRBV5-1,.,.,CASSTTGPNQPQHF,TGCGCCAGCAGCACAACAGGGCCGAATCAGCCCCAGCATTTT